The 10 T cell receptor beta chains below all came from one sample that was sequenced in a study of beta chain features in type 1 diabetes. All of the isolated RNA was reverse transcribed, so expressed TCRB transcripts were sequenced. Some clones are missing from TCRdb's copy, which holds only in-frame ones; the method was immunoSEQ multiplex PCR. The sample lists under 550,000 clones, approximately 10% seen once, with around 0.05% in the top ten. Sequenced input: naive CD4+ T cells from blood. The receptors stem from a woman aged 18-30 years in good health.

The chain employs TRBV29-1 and TRBJ2-5; 7 bases line up with TRBD1. Judging by the DNA end, TRBJ2-7 fits better; the J call may be wrong. The CDR3 consists of 13 residues. The V gene's germline CDR1 is SQVTM and CDR2 ANQGSEA. CDR3 sequence reads: CSVRRQGRGEQYF. DNA of the CDR3: TGCAGCGTCCGCCGACAGGGTAGGGGCGAGCAGTACTTC.

This clone was recorded a few times. The gene calls are TRBV9 and TRBJ2-1; TRBD2 is a possible D gene (6 bases). Looked up from germline, CDR1 is SGDLS and CDR2 is YYNGEE. The CDR3 consists of 14 residues. V lost 6 bases, J lost 7 bases, and 17 bases lay in between. CDR3 sequence: CASNPGVGWNEQFF. DNA of the CDR3: TGTGCCAGCAACCCGGGAGTGGGGTGGAATGAGCAGTTCTTC.

In this sample, this clone turned up a few times. This chain connects TRBV30 to TRBJ2-5; TRBD2 might be the D (6 bases). Germline V lookup: CDR1 GTSNPN, CDR2 SVGIG (reference sequence). The germline V and J ends were trimmed by 0 bases and 6 bases, with 11 bases remaining between them. The CDR3 is 13 amino acids. The CDR3 is CAWSVGRDQTQYF. For the CDR3, the DNA is TGTGCCTGGAGTGTGGGGCGGGACCAGACCCAGTACTTC.

The chain employs TRBV19 and TRBJ2-3, with D perhaps being TRBD1 or TRBD2 (5 bases each). Trimming removed 7 bases from V and 2 bases from J, with 13 bases in between. Germline-derived CDR1 and CDR2 are LNHDA and SQIVND (reference sequence). This CDR3 has 14 amino acids. CDR3: CASTPGPNTDTQYF. In DNA form, the CDR3 reads TGTGCCAGTACCCCGGGACCCAACACAGATACGCAGTATTTT.

CDR3 coding DNA: TGTGCCAGCAGTTTATTCGCGGGACTCAGAAGCTCTGGGGCCAACGTCCTGACTTTC. Translating it yields CASSLFAGLRSSGANVLTF. The chain employs TRBV28 and TRBJ2-6; possibly TRBD2 for D (6 bases). V lost 1 base to trimming and J lost 0 bases, with 16 bases between them. This CDR3 has 19 amino acids. Germline loops: CDR1 MDHEN, CDR2 SYDVKM.

This clone has more than one count but fewer than ten. V is TRBV7-9 and J is TRBJ2-6; D might be TRBD1 (6 bases). Trimming took off 4 bases at V and 4 bases at J, with 14 bases between the two ends. The CDR3 extends over 16 amino acids. Germline loops: CDR1 SEHNR, CDR2 FQNEAQ (reference sequence). CDR3 DNA sequence: TGTGCCAGCAGCTCATTACAGGGAACAGGGGCCAACGTCCTGACTTTC. Amino acids: CASSSLQGTGANVLTF.

This clone was seen only a few times. The chain links TRBV9 to TRBJ2-1; 10 bases are a match to TRBD2. With 2 bases clipped from V and 3 bases from J, the junction kept 2 bases outside the gene matches. The CDR3 contains 15 residues. Germline V gene data show CDR1 as SGDLS and CDR2 as YYNGEE. CDR3 in DNA: TGTGCCAGCAGCGTTAGCGGGGGGATCTACAATGAGCAGTTCTTC. The encoded protein is CASSVSGGIYNEQFF.

The chain joins TRBV27 to TRBJ1-5; D is undetermined. CDR3 size: 12 residues. Per germline, CDR1 MNHEY and CDR2 SMNVEV (reference sequence). The V and J ends lost 6 bases and 6 bases respectively, with 9 bases between them. CDR3 DNA: TGTGCCAGCAGCGGAAGAGGTCAGCCCCAGCATTTT. Translating it yields CASSGRGQPQHF.

The chain uses TRBV5-1 and TRBJ1-1; D is unresolved. The CDR3 totals 14 residues. With 0 bases removed from V and 0 bases from J, the gap between germline ends came to 6 bases. Germline CDR1 SGHRS, CDR2 YFSETQ. The CDR3 sequence is CASSLARMNTEAFF. CDR3 coding DNA: TGCGCCAGCAGCTTGGCTAGGATGAACACTGAAGCTTTCTTT.

V and J are TRBV5-4 and TRBJ2-3, with D perhaps assigned TRBD1 or TRBD2 (5 bases each). The CDR3 sequence is 15 residues long. The V and J ends lost 7 bases and 2 bases respectively, with 17 bases between them. The germline gives CDR1 SGHNT, CDR2 YYREEE (reference sequence). Here the CDR3 DNA reads TGTGCCAGCGGCCGAGGTGGGGACCTCACAGATACGCAGTATTTT. It translates to CASGRGGDLTDTQYF.